The present T cell receptor beta chain was sequenced within a study of cytomegalovirus exposure and HLA in healthy donors. The CDR3 consists of 16 residues. V gave up 3 bases and J gave up 0 bases, with 11 bases separating them. Germline V gives CDR1 MDHEN, CDR2 SYDVKM. Regarding this clone: The antigen remains undetermined.

Method: immunoSEQ multiplex PCR; TCRdb's copy keeps in-frame clones and lacks some. Counted here are 240,000 or so clones, about 90% occurring once; the ten biggest clones make up over 0.95%. Overall study findings and caveats: There were around 160 TCR beta chains listed as cytomegalovirus-associated. Cytomegalovirus status, reportedly, was diagnosed with high specificity and sensitivity by the classifier.

The donors were members of the validation cohort comprising 120 subjects, separate from the roughly 730-subject first cohort. The source of this sequence is a young woman in good health and CMV-seropositive. Sequencing was carried out using PBMCs. This chain joins TRBV28 and TRBJ2-2; D is uncertain. DNA for the CDR3: TGTGCCAGCAGTTTTATCCGCGTGACGAACACCGGGGAGCTGTTTTTT. Translated, it gives CASSFIRVTNTGELFF. The complete variable domain, with remaining parts taken from reference TRBV28 and TRBJ2-2, reads DVKVTQSSRYLVKRTGEKVFLECVQDMDHENMFWYRQDPGLGLRLIYFSYDVKMKEKGDIPEGYSVSREKKERFSLILESASTNQTSMYLCASSFIRVTNTGELFFGEGSRLTVL.